A selection of T cell receptor beta chains follows, all from one sample in a study of T cells in Graves' hyperthyroidism and ophthalmopathy. TCRdb redid the calling of the multiplex PCR reads with MiXCR, one entry per CDR3 protein. This repertoire shows around 420,000 distinct CDR3 sequences, roughly 14% found once; its top ten account for less than 15%. Sequenced sample: blood. The receptors stem from a woman between 18 and 29 years old with Graves' hyperthyroidism. CDR3s include the opening cysteine and the closing phenylalanine or tryptophan. A D gene is named only where the DNA matches it firmly. Size tells how often a clone was seen (once, few, many) or the class of an expanded clone, and some rows leave it out.

j_call	clone_size	d_call	v_call	cdr3_nt	cdr3_aa
TRBJ2-2	many	.	TRBV12-3/TRBV12-4	TGTGCCAGCAGCTTAGGAGCCGGGGAGCTGTTTTTT	CASSLGAGELFF
TRBJ1-2	few	.	TRBV7-3	TGTGCCAGCAGCTCAGGCGGAACTAACTATGGCTACACCTTC	CASSSGGTNYGYTF
TRBJ2-1	few	TRBD1	TRBV3-1	TGTGCCAGTTCGGACAGGGGCGACAATGAGCAGTTCTTC	CASSDRGDNEQFF
TRBJ2-7	.	.	TRBV6-1	TGTGCCAGCGGAGAGGGGTTCGACGAGCAGTACTTC	CASGEGFDEQYF
TRBJ2-7	many	.	TRBV11-2	TGTGCCAGCAGCCGAGGGGACACTCTCGAGCAGTACTTC	CASSRGDTLEQYF
TRBJ2-7	.	.	TRBV25-1	TGTGCCAGCAGTTTGGAGGGTTGGGAGTCTTACGAGCAGTACTTC	CASSLEGWESYEQYF
TRBJ1-4	few	.	TRBV19	TGTGCCAGTAGCATACCGGGACTAAGTAATGAAAAACTGTTTTTT	CASSIPGLSNEKLFF
TRBJ2-7	.	TRBD1	TRBV11-2	TGTGCCAGCAGCTTAGGGACAGGGGCGGACGAGCAGTACTTC	CASSLGTGADEQYF
TRBJ1-2	many	.	TRBV20-1	TGCAGTGCTAGCCAGGAACGCTACACCTTC	CSASQERYTF
TRBJ2-5	.	.	TRBV5-1	TGCGCCAGCAATGCGGGCCAAAGCCAAGAGACCCAGTACTTC	CASNAGQSQETQYF
TRBJ2-5	.	.	TRBV20-1	TGCAGTGTCCCGGCACCGGAGACCCAGTACTTC	CSVPAPETQYF
TRBJ1-1	few	.	TRBV4-2	TGTGCCAGCAGCCAAGAAGACTTGCTAAGGTCGGGGGTGGCCACTGAAGCTTTCTTT	CASSQEDLLRSGVATEAFF
TRBJ2-7	.	TRBD1	TRBV20-1	TGCAGTGCTCGACAGAGACAGGGTGCGAGTTACGAGCAGTACTTC	CSARQRQGASYEQYF
TRBJ2-3	.	.	TRBV5-6	TGTGCCAGCAGCTTGGGACTACAAGCGGATACGCAGTATTTT	CASSLGLQADTQYF
TRBJ2-7	many	TRBD1	TRBV5-1	TGCGCCAGCAGTTATACAGGGGAGCAGAACTACGAGCAGTACTTC	CASSYTGEQNYEQYF
TRBJ1-5	.	.	TRBV12-3/TRBV12-4	TGTGCCAGCAGTTTAGTAGCCGAAGCCCAGCATTTT	CASSLVAEAQHF
TRBJ2-1	few	.	TRBV20-1	TGCAGTGCTGGAGAGAGTAGCGGTGCCTACAATGAGCAGTTCTTC	CSAGESSGAYNEQFF
TRBJ1-1	.	.	TRBV6-2/TRBV6-3	TGTGCCAGCAGTTACGGTCGGCGGGCGACGGAAGCTTTCTTT	CASSYGRRATEAFF
TRBJ2-7	.	TRBD2	TRBV5-6	TGTGCCAGCAGCAATATAGCGGGAGGGCCCTACGAGCAGTACTTC	CASSNIAGGPYEQYF
TRBJ2-7	.	TRBD2	TRBV19	TGTGCCAGTAGTGTGGGGGGGTTCTACGAGCAGTACTTC	CASSVGGFYEQYF
TRBJ2-7	.	.	TRBV7-9	TGTGCCAGCAGCCCTCGCTCTGGCGCCGGGACCAACGAGCAGTACTTC	CASSPRSGAGTNEQYF
TRBJ1-3	.	.	TRBV6-2/TRBV6-3	TGTGCCAGCAGTTACAGTGACACCATATATTTT	CASSYSDTIYF
TRBJ2-1	few	.	TRBV7-9	TGTGCCAGCAGCTTAAGTGGCAAAATAAACAATGAGCAGTTCTTC	CASSLSGKINNEQFF
TRBJ1-2	few	.	TRBV6-1	TGTGCCAGCGGTCCGGGGTTGGGTGGCTACACCTTC	CASGPGLGGYTF
TRBJ2-5	many	.	TRBV4-1	TGCGCCAGCAGCCGAGGGAGCATGGGAGAGACCCAGTACTTC	CASSRGSMGETQYF
TRBJ1-2	.	.	TRBV4-1	TGCGCCAGCAGCCAAGCAGGGCTAAACTATGGCTACACCTTC	CASSQAGLNYGYTF
TRBJ2-1	many	.	TRBV28	TGTGCCAGCATTAGTACAGGTCTAGTTAAGAACAATGAGCAGTTCTTC	CASISTGLVKNNEQFF
TRBJ1-2	few	.	TRBV19	TGTGCCAGTGGCCAAACCAGGGATGGCTACACCTTC	CASGQTRDGYTF
TRBJ1-2	few	.	TRBV3-1	TGTGCCAGCAGCCAAGAACTTCCGGGGGCGCGCTATGGCTACACCTTC	CASSQELPGARYGYTF
TRBJ1-2	once	.	TRBV25-1	TGTGCCAGCAGTGAGGCAGTTGAAGGGGGCTACACCTTC	CASSEAVEGGYTF
TRBJ2-1	many	TRBD2	TRBV7-9	TGTGCCAGCAGCCGACTAGCCGATGAGCAGTTCTTC	CASSRLADEQFF
TRBJ1-1	.	.	TRBV5-1	TGCGCCAGCAGCAATGAAGGGGTCATGAACACTGAAGCTTTCTTT	CASSNEGVMNTEAFF
TRBJ2-1	few	TRBD2	TRBV12-3/TRBV12-4	TGTGCCAGCAGTGGGACTAGCGGGGGGATGGGGAATGAGCAGTTCTTC	CASSGTSGGMGNEQFF
TRBJ1-1	many	.	TRBV6-1	TGTGCCAGCAGTGACAAACGGGAGGTAAACACTGAAGCTTTCTTT	CASSDKREVNTEAFF